One and the same sample provided the 19 T cell receptor beta chains below, sequenced in a study of blood T cell repertoires in COVID-19. Method: immunoSEQ multiplex PCR; TCRdb's copy keeps in-frame clones and lacks some. The table includes fewer than 150,000 clones, 85% detected once. The sample taken for sequencing was peripheral blood. These receptors were collected from a human donor in a cohort sampled during active COVID-19.

DNA of the CDR3: TGTGCCAGCAGCAGGGACAGGGGTGTATTGAATACGCAGTATTTT. It is translated as CASSRDRGVLNTQYF. This sequence joins TRBV28 and TRBJ2-3; 10 nucleotides align to TRBD1. This CDR3 contains 15 residues. The junction had 10 bases not matched to a gene; V was cut back by 6 bases and J by 7 bases. Germline V gives CDR1 MDHEN, CDR2 SYDVKM.

The sample holds a few counts of this clone. The chain couples TRBV4-1 to TRBJ1-6, with a possible D match to TRBD1 (5 bases). With 1 base removed from V and 8 bases from J, the gap between germline ends came to 18 bases. This CDR3 has 17 residues. Germline CDR1 and CDR2: MGHRA and YSYEKL. CDR3 residues: CASSQVLPLQAYSPLHF. The CDR3 DNA is TGCGCCAGCAGCCAAGTCCTCCCGTTACAGGCCTATTCACCCCTCCACTTT.

The chain combines TRBV6-2 or TRBV6-3 with TRBJ1-5; no firm D call. Trimming removed 2 bases from V and 7 bases from J, with 18 bases in between. The germline V gene has CDR1 MNHEY and CDR2 SVGEGT. The CDR3 has 16 amino acids. As DNA, the CDR3 is TGTGCCAGCAGTTACGGCGGGCTAGAAGGGAAGCAGCCCCAGCATTTT. It is translated as CASSYGGLEGKQPQHF.

This CDR3 reads CASSNRAGTEAFF. The CDR3 DNA is TGTGCCAGCAGTAACAGGGCGGGCACTGAAGCTTTCTTT. The chain recombines TRBV12-3 or TRBV12-4 with TRBJ1-1; TRBD1 is a possible D gene (6 bases). Between the trimmed V and J ends, which lost 5 bases and 4 bases, there was a span of 11 bases. The CDR3 has 13 amino acids.

Only one count was recorded for this clone. The chain uses TRBV6-5 and TRBJ2-2, with 7 bases that match TRBD1. The V segment lost 6 bases and the J segment 4 bases; nucleotides outside the gene matches: 5. The CDR3 spans 14 residues. Germline V gene data show CDR1 as MNHEY and CDR2 as SVGAGI. CDR3 nucleotide sequence: TGTGCCAGCAGGAGACAGGGCCCCACCGGGGAGCTGTTTTTT. It translates to CASRRQGPTGELFF.

The chain is built from TRBV19 and TRBJ2-3; no reliable D call. CDR1 and CDR2 from the germline V gene are LNHDA and SQIVND (reference sequence). The length of the CDR3 is 15 residues. V lost 3 bases, J lost 2 bases, and 12 bases lay in between. The CDR3 DNA reads as TGTGCCAGTAGTATGTTGAGGCCAGACACAGATACGCAGTATTTT. It yields the protein CASSMLRPDTDTQYF.

The chain employs TRBV7-2 and TRBJ2-1; 12 nucleotides align to TRBD2. The V gene's germline CDR1 is SGHTA and CDR2 FQGNSA. J gave up 6 bases and V 3 bases, and 6 bases lay outside the gene matches. CDR3 length: 16 amino acids. For the CDR3, the DNA is TGTGCCAGCAGCTTGGTGACTAGCGGGGGATTCAATGAGCAGTTCTTC. It codes for CASSLVTSGGFNEQFF.

The chain has TRBV30 and TRBJ1-3; D unclear. Germline V gene sequence: CDR1 GTSNPN, CDR2 SVGIG (reference sequence). This CDR3 has 16 amino acids. The V and J ends lost 4 bases and 0 bases respectively, with 16 bases between them. In DNA form, the CDR3 reads TGTGCCTGGAATATAGGCCTTGACTACTCTGGAAACACCATATATTTT. It yields the protein CAWNIGLDYSGNTIYF.

The V and J genes are TRBV10-2 and TRBJ1-2; the D is unclear. This CDR3 is built from 13 residues. Germline CDR1 WSHSY, CDR2 SAAADI. V was clipped by 3 bases and J by 2 bases, with 7 bases between them. The CDR3 DNA is TGCGCCAGCAGTGAAGGCAGGAACTATGGCTACACCTTC. Amino acids: CASSEGRNYGYTF.

The chain has TRBV10-3 and TRBJ2-7; D is uncertain. With 3 bases removed from V and 2 bases from J, the gap between germline ends came to 8 bases. This CDR3 is built from 13 residues. CDR1 ENHRY and CDR2 SYGVKD come from the germline V gene. CDR3 coding DNA: TGTGCCATCAGTGAACAACAGCCCTACGAGCAGTACTTC. This gives the protein CAISEQQPYEQYF.

The rearrangement links TRBV19 to TRBJ1-2; 10 nucleotides align to TRBD1. The CDR3 has 15 residues. The V gene's germline CDR1 is LNHDA and CDR2 SQIVND (reference sequence). The trim removed 9 bases at V and 7 bases at J, leaving 14 bases unmatched. CDR3 protein: CASLTPGQGMGGYTF. The CDR3 bases are TGTGCCAGCCTAACTCCGGGACAGGGGATGGGTGGCTACACCTTC.

V usage is TRBV25-1 and J usage is TRBJ2-5; D possibly corresponds to TRBD2 (6 bases). From germline, CDR1 is MGHDK and CDR2 SYGVNS. The CDR3 loop spans 12 amino acids. The V end lost 6 bases, the J end lost 5 bases, and 10 bases lay between the germline ends. The CDR3 DNA reads as TGTGCCAGCAGCGGGGGTTGGGAGACCCAGTACTTC. Translated: CASSGGWETQYF.

This clone has a single count. The V call is TRBV4-1, the J call TRBJ2-3; 9 nucleotides match TRBD2. V shed 2 bases and J 3 bases; nucleotides not matched to a gene: 21. This CDR3 is 21 amino acids long. The germline V gene has CDR1 MGHRA and CDR2 YSYEKL. CDR3 in DNA: TGCGCCAGCAGCCAATCGCAAGGCGGGAGGGGAGCACGAGGGATAACAGATACGCAGTATTTT. Its protein product is CASSQSQGGRGARGITDTQYF.

The CDR3 sequence is CASSPGTGVREKLFF. In nucleotides, the CDR3 is TGTGCCAGTAGTCCTGGGACAGGGGTGAGGGAAAAACTGTTTTTT. V usage is TRBV19 and J usage is TRBJ1-4, with 10 bases lining up with TRBD1. J lost 8 bases, V lost 5 bases, and 8 bases had no gene match. This CDR3 contains 15 residues. CDR1 is LNHDA, CDR2 SQIVND, per germline (reference sequence). The complete variable domain, with remaining parts taken from reference TRBV19 and TRBJ1-4, reads DGGITQSPKYLFRKEGQNVTLSCEQNLNHDAMYWYRQDPGQGLRLIYYSQIVNDFQKGDIAEGYSVSREKKESFPLTVTSAQKNPTAFYLCASSPGTGVREKLFFGSGTQLSVL.

The chain joins TRBV6-4 to TRBJ2-3; 7 bases match TRBD2. The CDR3 loop spans 16 amino acids. Trimming cost V 4 bases and J 1 base; bases outside gene matches: 8. In germline, CDR1 is MRHNA, CDR2 SNTAGT. The CDR3 here is CASSAGLAGGTDTQYF. CDR3 DNA sequence: TGTGCCAGCAGTGCGGGCCTTGCGGGGGGCACAGATACGCAGTATTTT.

V and J are TRBV18 and TRBJ1-2; D gene unclear. Germline CDR1 reads KGHSH; CDR2 reads LQKENI. The CDR3 has 14 residues. V was trimmed by 6 bases and J by 1 base, leaving 12 bases between them. CDR3 DNA: TGTGCCAGCTCCCAAAGCGTAGATAACTATGGCTACACCTTC. This sequence encodes CASSQSVDNYGYTF.

The chain links TRBV5-6 to TRBJ2-7; tentatively, D is TRBD1 (5 bases). Between the trimmed V and J ends, which lost 4 bases and 5 bases, there was a span of 16 bases. Germline V gene sequence: CDR1 SGHDT, CDR2 YYEEEE. The CDR3 runs to 14 residues. In DNA, the CDR3 is TGTGCCAGCAGCCCCCTCGGTCAGGGTAACGAGCAGTACTTC. This codes for CASSPLGQGNEQYF.

This chain connects TRBV30 to TRBJ1-6, with 8 positions matching TRBD1. CDR3 length: 15 amino acids. Germline V gene lookup returns CDR1 GTSNPN and CDR2 SVGIG (reference sequence). J gave up 9 bases and V 4 bases, and 11 bases lay outside the gene matches. The CDR3 DNA reads TGTGCCTGGACACGCCGGGACAGGAATTTTTCACCCCTCCACTTT. This encodes CAWTRRDRNFSPLHF.

This chain uses TRBV6-1 with TRBJ2-7; maybe TRBD1 (5 bases). V shed 1 base and J shed 2 bases, with 12 bases lying between them. This CDR3 comprises 15 residues. CDR1 is MNHNS and CDR2 is SASEGT in the germline V gene. The chain's CDR3 is CASSEGRERTYEQYF. The CDR3 DNA reads as TGTGCCAGCAGTGAAGGCAGGGAAAGGACCTACGAGCAGTACTTC.